The rows below give T cell receptor beta chains drawn from one sample of a study of control samples from healthy donors and cancer patients. TCRdb keeps only in-frame clones here, not all; method: immunoSEQ multiplex PCR. This sample has 400,000 to 450,000 clones, with around 90% found just once. The sample consisted of PBMCs. The receptors derive from a man aged 35-49 years with head and neck cancer. The conserved cysteine and the conserved F or W are not part of the CDR3 here. Fields, in order: J gene, D gene, V gene, CDR3 protein. The D gene is left open where the match is weak.

TRBJ1-2,-,TRBV19,ASSMQQGDYGYT
TRBJ2-7,TRBD1,TRBV19,ASRGGPHSYEQY
TRBJ2-7,TRBD1,TRBV5-4,ASSLGDREQQY
TRBJ2-5,TRBD1,TRBV25-1,ASSELATGGTQY
TRBJ2-5,TRBD2,TRBV28,ASSSASGGAETQY
TRBJ2-7,-,TRBV7-9,ASPGRAPHEQY
TRBJ1-3,-,TRBV19,ASSTAGTGNTIY
TRBJ1-5,-,TRBV2,ASSGGDSYQPQH
TRBJ1-2,TRBD1,TRBV5-1,ASSSRQGTGYGYT
TRBJ1-5,-,TRBV28,ASSLYRDGGNQPQH
TRBJ2-7,-,TRBV19,ASSPLGGGSYEQY
TRBJ2-7,-,TRBV5-1,ASSLATGEPYEQY
TRBJ1-1,-,TRBV13,ASSPGRTEAF
TRBJ2-1,-,TRBV6-2/TRBV6-3,ASSYSGARF
TRBJ2-2,TRBD2,TRBV27,ASTPTSGVVGELF
TRBJ2-2,TRBD2,TRBV4-1,ASSQDGRDTGELF
TRBJ2-3,TRBD1,TRBV28,ASSPTGVVTDTQY
TRBJ1-1,-,TRBV3-1/TRBV3-2,ASSQEKGNTEAF
TRBJ2-6,-,TRBV18,ASSRIQTPVSGANVLT
TRBJ2-1,TRBD2,TRBV27,ASGGRLARSSRQRTDNEQF
TRBJ2-7,-,TRBV27,ASSLRDGRAQY
TRBJ1-4,-,TRBV6-2/TRBV6-3,ASSYSSRDIATNEKLF
TRBJ2-5,-,TRBV27,ASSFDRTQETQY
TRBJ2-3,TRBD2,TRBV2,ASSEGLAGDTQY
TRBJ1-5,TRBD1,TRBV7-9,ASSASGGTGLEQPQH
TRBJ1-6,-,TRBV6-4,ASSDGQGSSPLH
TRBJ2-7,TRBD1,TRBV3-1/TRBV3-2,ASSLRDRGNEQY
TRBJ2-2,-,TRBV28,ASRSQLFYTGELF
TRBJ2-2,-,TRBV7-6,ASSVRGTGELF
TRBJ1-5,-,TRBV12-1,ASSFVGRESNQPQH
TRBJ2-3,TRBD2,TRBV10-1,ASSGLAGSRDTQY
TRBJ1-2,-,TRBV5-8,ASSLAFASNYGYT
TRBJ1-4,-,TRBV21-1,ASSKVPPGRSLSGEKLF
TRBJ1-1,TRBD1,TRBV2,ASVGTENTEAF
TRBJ2-7,-,TRBV5-5,ASSLGLGEQY
TRBJ2-7,-,TRBV28,ASSFTGRNDYEQY
TRBJ2-1,TRBD2,TRBV27,ASSPGVGLANNEQF
TRBJ1-5,TRBD1,TRBV5-1,ASSPGTGNQPQH
TRBJ1-1,TRBD1,TRBV10-3,ALRSTGDTEAF
TRBJ1-1,-,TRBV24-1,ATSGPPGQNTEAF
TRBJ2-1,TRBD2,TRBV19,ASSIQRGANEQF
TRBJ1-2,-,TRBV9,ASSMRDGDRYGYT
TRBJ2-5,TRBD2,TRBV14,ASSLRAGVETQY
TRBJ1-5,-,TRBV19,ASSQFLTQGGNHQPQH
TRBJ2-1,-,TRBV5-6,ASSSNGPEQF